Listed below are T cell receptor beta chains from one sample, sequenced in a study of shared clonotypes between healthy human individuals. TCRdb's table, derived via immunoSEQ multiplex PCR, lists solely in-frame clones and lacks some. The sample lists approximately 2,200,000 clones; more than 85% were seen once. Sequencing used naive CD8+ T cells from PBMCs. The receptors were gathered from a man between 18 and 35 years old in good health. Some clones in this sample may be carry-over from other donors' samples. The CDR3 runs from the conserved cysteine through the conserved F or W. Clone size is shown for a subset of rows, as once, few, many or a class of expanded clone.

once	TRBV27	CASSLLAGQGTYEQYF
NA	TRBV5-6	CASSLGVGQPQHF
NA	TRBV4-3	CASSHLTGGYEQYF
NA	TRBV7-9	CATNWQAGIHEQFF
NA	TRBV7-2	CASSSRLAESTDTQYF
NA	TRBV19	CASSILGDYEQYF
NA	TRBV27	CASSLYWEETQYF
NA	TRBV7-3	CASSSTGLEGEQFF
NA	TRBV14	CASSQVGQEQYF
NA	TRBV19	CASSIETGGGYGYTF
NA	TRBV4-3	CASSQDTPPSGSWDEQFF
NA	TRBV7-9	CASSWGLPSSYEQYF
NA	TRBV10-1	CASSNIYPDRNGNTIYF
NA	TRBV27	CASSFWGANTDTQYF
NA	TRBV27	CASSFGGSNEQYF
NA	TRBV13	CASSLGGQAGNTIYF
NA	TRBV5-5	CASSPSLTSGSYEQYF
NA	TRBV15	CATSRDYSPRVSNQPQHF
NA	TRBV5-6	CASSRRDRAVGETQYF
once	TRBV9	CASSPGLRTEAFF
NA	TRBV27	CASSEITGPTNEKLFF
once	TRBV4-2	CASSLKTGPGSGELFF
NA	TRBV10-3	CAISGYRGQTLMNTEAFF
NA	TRBV4-1	CASSPSGTSAYEQYF
NA	TRBV7-3	CASSSPSGKLRSTDTQYF
NA	TRBV5-4	CASSLRSQGDEQYF
NA	TRBV5-4	CASSPLPGTYEQYF
NA	TRBV14	CASSQYKTGTDTQYF
NA	TRBV10-3	CAIRDGIEAFF
NA	TRBV19	CATKPDNEQFF
NA	TRBV19	CASSQMDRGQETQYF
NA	TRBV7-9	CASSEGSYEQYF